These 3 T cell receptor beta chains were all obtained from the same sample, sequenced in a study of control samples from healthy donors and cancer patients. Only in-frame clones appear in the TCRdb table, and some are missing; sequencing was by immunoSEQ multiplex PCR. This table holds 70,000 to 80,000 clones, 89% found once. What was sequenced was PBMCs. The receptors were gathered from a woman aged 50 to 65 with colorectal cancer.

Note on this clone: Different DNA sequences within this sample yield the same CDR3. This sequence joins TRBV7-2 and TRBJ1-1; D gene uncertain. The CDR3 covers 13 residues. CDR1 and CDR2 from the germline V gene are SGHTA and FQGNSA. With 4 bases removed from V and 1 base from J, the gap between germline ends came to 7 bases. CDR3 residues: CASSSGRNTEAFF. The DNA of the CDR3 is TGTGCCAGCAGCTCCGGACGGAACACTGAAGCTTTCTTT.

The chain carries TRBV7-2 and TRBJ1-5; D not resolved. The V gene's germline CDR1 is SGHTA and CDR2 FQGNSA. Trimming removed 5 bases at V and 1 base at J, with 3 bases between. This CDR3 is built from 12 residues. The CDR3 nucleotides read TGTGCCAGCAGCGCCAGCAATCAGCCCCAGCATTTT. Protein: CASSASNQPQHF.

DNA of the CDR3: TGTGCCAGCAGTTTCCAACCTTCCTATACGCAGTATTTT. It yields the protein CASSFQPSYTQYF. This sequence joins TRBV28 and TRBJ2-3; no definite D call. CDR1 and CDR2 (germline): MDHEN, SYDVKM. The CDR3 is 13 amino acids. The V end lost 3 bases, the J end lost 7 bases, and 11 bases lay between the germline ends.